Shown below are 15 T cell receptor beta chains from a single sample sequenced in a study of T cell clones after liver transplantation. Sequencing used immunoSEQ multiplex PCR; TCRdb keeps in-frame clones, though not all of them. The sample has 9,000 to 10,000 clones; 75% to 80% are singletons. The material was CD8+ T cells from blood, obtained before liver transplant. The receptors were sampled from a human donor who received a liver transplant.

The rearrangement links TRBV27 to TRBJ1-5; TRBD1 is a possible D gene (6 bases). The CDR3 totals 14 residues. V was pared by 7 bases and J by 6 bases, with 16 bases between. The germline V gene encodes CDR1 MNHEY and CDR2 SMNVEV (reference sequence). The CDR3 here is CASIPFRGGQPQHF. In DNA, the CDR3 is TGTGCCAGCATTCCTTTTCGAGGGGGTCAGCCCCAGCATTTT.

This rearrangement joins TRBV27 to TRBJ2-1; 7 bases line up with TRBD2. The germline CDR1 and CDR2 sequences are MNHEY and SMNVEV (reference sequence). J was trimmed by 7 bases and V by 9 bases; bases with no gene match: 15. This CDR3 is built from 15 residues. The CDR3 nucleotides read TGTGCCAGTCGAATATCTAATGGGGGGGATAATGAGCAGTTCTTC. Translation: CASRISNGGDNEQFF.

The chain is built from TRBV28 and TRBJ2-7; TRBD1 agrees at 7 bases. V gave up 3 bases and J gave up 2 bases; unmatched junction bases: 19. The germline gives CDR1 MDHEN, CDR2 SYDVKM. The CDR3 is made up of 19 amino acids. CDR3 protein: CASSLGFAPGQANTYEQYF. The CDR3 DNA follows: TGTGCCAGCAGTTTGGGGTTTGCTCCCGGACAGGCGAACACCTACGAGCAGTACTTC. Complete variable domain (other parts from reference TRBV28 and TRBJ2-7): DVKVTQSSRYLVKRTGEKVFLECVQDMDHENMFWYRQDPGLGLRLIYFSYDVKMKEKGDIPEGYSVSREKKERFSLILESASTNQTSMYLCASSLGFAPGQANTYEQYFGPGTRLTVT.

The rearrangement joins TRBV15 to TRBJ2-3; 9 positions match TRBD2. V gave up 1 base and J gave up 5 bases; unmatched junction bases: 10. This CDR3 region has 17 residues. Germline values: CDR1 LNHNV, CDR2 YYDKDF (reference sequence). This chain's CDR3 is CATSRVRGLAGQDTQYF. The DNA of the CDR3 is TGTGCCACCAGCAGAGTGAGGGGGCTAGCGGGGCAAGATACGCAGTATTTT.

The J gene is TRBJ1-3, the V gene TRBV12-5, with D unclear. The CDR3 is made up of 13 amino acids. V lost 0 bases to trimming and J lost 8 bases, with 8 bases between them. The germline CDR1 and CDR2 sequences are LGHNT and FRNRAP. Written as DNA, the CDR3 is TGTGCTAGTGGTTTGGTACCTGGGGACACCATATATTTT. Residues: CASGLVPGDTIYF.

The chain recombines TRBV6-4 with TRBJ2-1; 7 nucleotides line up with TRBD1. CDR1 and CDR2 (germline): MRHNA, SNTAGT. V trimming: 5 bases; J trimming: 7 bases; junction bases outside the gene matches: 11. This CDR3 has 15 residues. The CDR3 loop reads CASSSEQGVENEQFF. For the CDR3, the DNA is TGTGCCAGCAGTTCGGAGCAGGGGGTTGAAAATGAGCAGTTCTTC.

This clone was seen only once. This chain joins TRBV7-9 and TRBJ2-1; D remains unclear. The CDR3 has 15 amino acids. Trimming took off 1 base at V and 3 bases at J, with 10 bases between the two ends. CDR1 and CDR2 from the germline V gene are SEHNR and FQNEAQ (reference sequence). CDR3 DNA: TGTGCCAGCAGCTTAGTTTTTGGGGTCTACAATGAGCAGTTCTTC. It specifies CASSLVFGVYNEQFF.

The chain employs TRBV7-9 and TRBJ2-5; D remains ambiguous. V was clipped by 3 bases and J by 5 bases, with 4 bases between them. CDR3 length: 11 residues. Per germline, CDR1 SEHNR and CDR2 FQNEAQ (reference sequence). This CDR3 reads CASSFGETQYF. The CDR3 nucleotides read TGTGCCAGCAGCTTTGGGGAGACCCAGTACTTC.

The genes are TRBV2 and TRBJ2-1, with TRBD1 identical over 7 bases. This CDR3 comprises 16 residues. The junction had 9 bases not matched to a gene; V was cut back by 3 bases and J by 4 bases. Germline lookup yields CDR1 SNHLY and CDR2 FYNNEI. CDR3 amino acids: CASSDSQVGQYNEQFF. CDR3 nucleotide sequence: TGTGCCAGCAGTGATTCCCAGGTGGGACAGTACAATGAGCAGTTCTTC.

V usage is TRBV20-1 and J usage is TRBJ2-1, with a weak D call TRBD2 (7 bases). V was trimmed by 6 bases and J by 9 bases, leaving 12 bases between them. The CDR3 consists of 11 residues. Germline CDR1 and CDR2: DFQATT and SNEGSKA (reference sequence). CDR3: CSAWGGTEQFF. Written as DNA, the CDR3 is TGCAGTGCCTGGGGGGGCACTGAGCAGTTCTTC.

The J gene is TRBJ2-3, the V gene TRBV9; D may be TRBD2 (5 bases). CDR1 is SGDLS and CDR2 is YYNGEE in the germline V gene. CDR3 length: 16 residues. The ends were cut back, 0 bases at V and 4 bases at J, with 15 bases in the middle. The CDR3 DNA reads as TGTGCCAGCAGCGTAGTGGACCGGAGGTCCCCAGATACGCAGTATTTT. As protein: CASSVVDRRSPDTQYF.

In this sample, this clone is medium-sized. The chain carries TRBV7-8 and TRBJ1-2; D is uncertain. Germline V lookup: CDR1 SGHVS, CDR2 FQNEAQ. Trimming removed 0 bases at V and 1 base at J, with 12 bases between. The CDR3 sequence is 16 residues long. The CDR3 DNA sequence: TGTGCCAGCAGCTTAGCGGTAGCCAACTATAACTATGGCTACACCTTC. This codes for CASSLAVANYNYGYTF.

This clone was observed a handful of times. The genes are TRBV5-1 and TRBJ2-1; no clear D gene. CDR3 length equals 12 residues. Germline assignment: CDR1 SGHRS and CDR2 YFSETQ. Trimming removed 4 bases at V and 8 bases at J, with 10 bases between. CDR3 protein: CASSVVGDEQFF. Here the CDR3 DNA reads TGCGCCAGCAGCGTGGTTGGAGATGAGCAGTTCTTC. Based on the CDR3 plus reference TRBV5-1 and TRBJ2-1, the full variable domain is KAGVTQTPRYLIKTRGQQVTLSCSPISGHRSVSWYQQTPGQGLQFLFEYFSETQRNKGNFPGRFSGRQFSNSRSEMNVSTLELGDSALYLCASSVVGDEQFFGPGTRLTVL.

The chain combines TRBV10-1 with TRBJ2-1; D remains ambiguous. This CDR3 is 14 amino acids long. Germline loops: CDR1 WNHNN, CDR2 SYGVQD (reference sequence). Trimming removed 3 bases from V and 6 bases from J, with 12 bases in between. The CDR3 spells CASSDGVEVNEQFF. DNA of the CDR3: TGCGCCAGCAGTGATGGTGTTGAGGTCAATGAGCAGTTCTTC.

J is TRBJ1-2 and V is TRBV29-1, with 7 bases lining up with TRBD1. The CDR3 is made up of 10 amino acids. Looked up from germline, CDR1 is SQVTM and CDR2 is ANQGSEA. The V gene end was trimmed by 7 bases and the J gene end by 8 bases; junction bases not matched to a gene: 4. This chain's CDR3 is CSAWTGGYTF. DNA of the CDR3: TGCAGCGCTTGGACAGGCGGCTACACCTTC.